These T cell receptor beta chains were read from a single sample in a study of a mutant IDH1 vaccine in newly diagnosed glioma. These receptors are not linked to any known antigen. Generated by immunoSEQ multiplex PCR, the TCRdb table keeps only in-frame clones and is missing some. The table records 50,000 to 70,000 clones, around 82% of them present only once. This specimen was PBMCs, taken from a glioma patient whose treatment included an IDH1 peptide vaccine. The receptors were sampled from a woman younger than 35 with glioma. Some clones in this sample may be carry-over from other donors' samples. CDR3s include the opening cysteine and the closing phenylalanine or tryptophan. D genes are given only for firm matches. Rows give clone size only sometimes, using once, few, many, or a class for an expanded clone.

clone size	V gene	J gene	CDR3 length	D gene	CDR3 protein	CDR3 DNA
-	TRBV4-1	TRBJ2-1	15	-	CASSHYVGPYNEQFF	TGCGCCAGCAGCCATTACGTGGGACCCTACAATGAGCAGTTCTTC
-	TRBV5-1	TRBJ1-3	15	-	CASSLDGTSGNTIYF	TGCGCCAGCAGCTTGGACGGAACCTCTGGAAACACCATATATTTT
-	TRBV27	TRBJ2-3	14	TRBD2	CAAGGLAGEDTQYF	TGTGCCGCCGGGGGACTAGCGGGGGAAGATACGCAGTATTTT
-	TRBV30	TRBJ2-7	15	-	CAWRAPGLGSNEQYF	TGTGCCTGGAGAGCACCGGGACTGGGTAGCAACGAGCAGTACTTC
-	TRBV30	TRBJ1-3	16	-	CAWSVPGGLGGNTIYF	TGTGCCTGGAGTGTACCCGGGGGGCTTGGTGGAAACACCATATATTTT
-	TRBV5-1	TRBJ2-5	14	-	CASSLAGTAETQYF	TGCGCCAGCAGCTTGGCTGGGACCGCGGAGACCCAGTACTTC
-	TRBV5-6	TRBJ1-6	14	-	CASSLLGVQSPLHF	TGTGCCAGCAGCTTGTTAGGAGTACAGTCACCCCTCCACTTT
-	TRBV10-3	TRBJ1-2	15	-	CAISESSTGNYGYTF	TGTGCCATCAGTGAGTCGAGTACAGGGAACTATGGCTACACCTTC
-	TRBV13	TRBJ1-2	14	-	CASRIGGGARGYTF	TGTGCCAGCAGAATAGGGGGGGGAGCGAGGGGCTACACCTTC
-	TRBV6-5	TRBJ1-2	14	-	CASSPIGRDYGYTF	TGTGCCAGCAGTCCAATAGGGCGAGACTATGGCTACACCTTC
once	TRBV6-6	TRBJ1-5	15	-	CASGDRGPSNQPQHF	TGTGCCAGCGGAGACCGGGGACCGAGCAATCAGCCCCAGCATTTT
-	TRBV6-1	TRBJ1-2	18	TRBD1	CASSASPPGDRGGYGYTF	TGTGCCAGCAGTGCCAGCCCGCCCGGCGACAGGGGTGGCTATGGCTACACCTTC
once	TRBV6-5	TRBJ1-1	13	TRBD1	CASMNRGRTEAFF	TGTGCCAGCATGAACAGGGGTAGGACTGAAGCTTTCTTT
once	TRBV5-1	TRBJ1-1	15	-	CASSLETTVNTEAFF	TGCGCCAGCAGCCTCGAGACGACGGTGAACACTGAAGCTTTCTTT
once	TRBV6-6	TRBJ2-2	16	-	CASIPWGIGDTGELFF	TGTGCCAGTATCCCCTGGGGCATTGGGGACACCGGGGAGCTGTTTTTT
-	TRBV7-8	TRBJ2-2	15	TRBD1	CASSPGTVNTGELFF	TGTGCCAGCAGCCCCGGGACAGTGAACACCGGGGAGCTGTTTTTT
-	TRBV6-4	TRBJ1-4	19	TRBD1	CASSDSDRGDDRGNEKLFF	TGTGCCAGCAGTGACTCCGACAGGGGGGACGACCGGGGGAATGAAAAACTGTTTTTT